A single sample is the source of the 20 T cell receptor beta chains below, sequenced in a study of T cells after yellow fever vaccination. TCRdb re-derived calls from the 5' RACE reads in MiXCR, one entry per CDR3 protein. Here the sample spans hundreds of thousands of distinct CDR3 sequences, 20% to 25% being singletons. This specimen consisted of PBMCs, obtained around 3 weeks after the first yellow fever vaccination. These TCRs come from a man in his late teens or twenties who received the YFV17D yellow fever vaccine.

The genes are TRBV7-2 and TRBJ1-1; maybe TRBD1 (5 bases). The CDR3 contains 13 residues. The germline gives CDR1 SGHTA, CDR2 FQGNSA. V was clipped by 5 bases and J by 4 bases, with 11 bases between them. This CDR3 is CASSAGQGTEAFF. In DNA, the CDR3 is TGTGCCAGCAGCGCCGGGCAGGGCACTGAAGCTTTCTTT.

In its sample, this clonotype was seen a few times. This chain connects TRBV27 to TRBJ2-7; D remains ambiguous. Trimming took off 5 bases at V and 7 bases at J, with 18 bases between the two ends. Germline CDR1 reads MNHEY; CDR2 reads SMNVEV (reference sequence). The CDR3 consists of 14 residues. In DNA, the CDR3 is TGTGCCAGCAGTCCCTCCGGGCGGTCGGCGGAGCAGTACGTC. This gives the protein CASSPSGRSAEQYV.

This clonotype has just a few counts. The gene calls are TRBV19 and TRBJ2-2; D not certain. CDR3 length equals 14 residues. The V end lost 6 bases, the J end lost 5 bases, and 13 bases lay between the germline ends. From germline, CDR1 is LNHDA and CDR2 SQIVND (reference sequence). In DNA, the CDR3 is TGTGCCAGTAGCCTACTTGGAGCGACCGGGGAGCTGTTTTTT. It is translated as CASSLLGATGELFF.

In DNA form, the CDR3 reads TGCGCCAGCAGCTTGAGACTCTCCTACAATGAGCAGTTCTTC. Amino acids: CASSLRLSYNEQFF. The chain employs TRBV5-1 and TRBJ2-1; D ambiguous. The CDR3 is 14 residues long. V was shortened by 1 base and J by 0 bases, with 5 bases between the two germline ends. Germline V lookup: CDR1 SGHRS, CDR2 YFSETQ.

This rearrangement joins TRBV14 to TRBJ2-1; 11 bases map to TRBD1. The CDR3 has 17 residues. V shed 1 base, J shed 3 bases, and the junction held 5 bases outside the gene matches. Germline V gene data show CDR1 as SGHDN and CDR2 as FVKESK. The CDR3 loop is CASSQVKDRGLYNEQFF. The CDR3 nucleotides are TGTGCCAGCAGCCAAGTCAAGGACAGGGGGCTCTACAATGAGCAGTTCTTC.

The sample holds a few counts of this clonotype. This chain uses TRBV18 with TRBJ2-3; D is unresolved. V lost 1 base, J lost 6 bases, and 17 bases lay in between. The CDR3 contains 16 residues. Germline V gene data show CDR1 as KGHSH and CDR2 as LQKENI. CDR3 DNA: TGTGCCAGCTCACCACAACGGGTGCCTAAACCCGATACGCAGTATTTT. This gives the protein CASSPQRVPKPDTQYF.

This chain connects TRBV7-9 to TRBJ1-5, with D tentatively TRBD1 (5 bases). Germline V gene data show CDR1 as SEHNR and CDR2 as FQNEAQ (reference sequence). The V end lost 5 bases, the J end lost 2 bases, and 16 bases lay between the germline ends. This CDR3 has 16 residues. CDR3 DNA sequence: TGTGCCAGCAGCCCCTCCAGGGTAGGGGGCAATCAGCCCCAGCATTTT. Residues: CASSPSRVGGNQPQHF.

As for this clonotype: Germline is not matched at one junction end, which may reflect a read error. The rearrangement joins TRBV10-3 to TRBJ2-1; possibly TRBD1 or TRBD2 for D (6 bases each). Germline V gene data show CDR1 as ENHRY and CDR2 as SYGVKD. This CDR3 contains 13 residues. In nucleotides, the CDR3 is TGTGCCATCAGTGGTGACAGGAGGGCGGAGCAGTTATTC. It specifies CAISGDRRAEQLF.

The rearrangement joins TRBV5-4 to TRBJ2-7; TRBD1 matches 7 bases. From germline, CDR1 is SGHNT and CDR2 YYREEE (reference sequence). V was clipped by 2 bases and J by 5 bases; unmatched bases: 7. This CDR3 is built from 14 residues. The CDR3 DNA sequence: TGTGCCAGCAGCTTAAACAGGGGTAGGGACGAGCAGTACTTC. It is translated as CASSLNRGRDEQYF.

This clonotype has ten or more counts. V and J are TRBV12-3 or TRBV12-4 and TRBJ1-6; perhaps TRBD1 as D (5 bases). The CDR3 sequence is 14 residues long. V dropped 5 bases and J dropped 8 bases, with 13 bases sitting between them. CDR3 nucleotide sequence: TGTGCCAGCAGTCCTCAGGGAGAAGATTCACCCCTCCACTTT. This encodes CASSPQGEDSPLHF.

This clonotype was detected a few times. The V call is TRBV28, the J call TRBJ1-2, with D unresolved. Per germline, CDR1 MDHEN and CDR2 SYDVKM. This CDR3 region has 11 residues. Trimming removed 8 bases at V and 13 bases at J, with 17 bases between. This CDR3 reads CASSATRGVTF. DNA for the CDR3: TGTGCCAGCTCTGCTACTCGAGGAGTCACCTTC.

In this sample, this clonotype turned up a few times. The chain couples TRBV7-2 to TRBJ1-5, with 9 bases identical to TRBD1. The V and J ends lost 3 bases and 11 bases, in that order; junction bases with no gene match: 2. CDR3 size: 12 residues. Germline V gene data show CDR1 as SGHTA and CDR2 as FQGNSA. The CDR3 reads CASSLGQGTQHF. The CDR3 bases are TGTGCCAGCAGCTTGGGACAGGGTACCCAGCATTTT.

V gene TRBV19 combines with J gene TRBJ1-1; D uncertain. V was trimmed by 10 bases and J by 1 base, leaving 22 bases between them. This CDR3 has 16 residues. The germline CDR1 and CDR2 sequences are LNHDA and SQIVND (reference sequence). The CDR3 here is CATFALGSSRNTEAFF. DNA of the CDR3: TGTGCCACCTTCGCGTTGGGTTCAAGTAGGAACACTGAAGCTTTCTTT. Full variable domain (outside the CDR3, taken from reference TRBV19 and TRBJ1-1): DGGITQSPKYLFRKEGQNVTLSCEQNLNHDAMYWYRQDPGQGLRLIYYSQIVNDFQKGDIAEGYSVSREKKESFPLTVTSAQKNPTAFYLCATFALGSSRNTEAFFGQGTRLTVV.

This chain joins TRBV19 and TRBJ2-5, with 9 bases fitting TRBD1. Looked up from germline, CDR1 is LNHDA and CDR2 is SQIVND (reference sequence). This CDR3 spans 14 amino acids. With 6 bases clipped from V and 4 bases from J, the junction kept 6 bases outside the gene matches. CDR3 sequence: CASRGTGSTETQYF. CDR3 nucleotides: TGTGCCAGTAGAGGGACAGGGAGTACAGAGACCCAGTACTTC.

This clonotype was observed a handful of times. The genes are TRBV5-4 and TRBJ2-7; D is ambiguous. Trimming removed 2 bases at V and 1 base at J, with 7 bases between. In germline, CDR1 is SGHNT, CDR2 YYREEE (reference sequence). The CDR3 totals 13 residues. The CDR3 sequence is CASSFTQSYEQYF. DNA for the CDR3: TGTGCCAGCAGCTTTACCCAGTCCTACGAGCAGTACTTC.

This clonotype was observed at least ten times. This chain uses TRBV12-3 or TRBV12-4 with TRBJ1-2; 9 bases are shared with TRBD1. The CDR3 has 13 residues. The V and J ends lost 5 bases and 8 bases, in that order; junction bases with no gene match: 6. CDR3 nucleotide sequence: TGTGCCAGCAGTCGACAGGGGGTGGAGGGCTACACCTTC. Translating gives CASSRQGVEGYTF.

The table lists this clonotype with many counts. The chain uses TRBV7-2 and TRBJ2-3; D gene uncertain. The CDR3 sequence is 13 residues long. V was pared by 3 bases and J by 2 bases, with 6 bases between. Germline V gene sequence: CDR1 SGHTA, CDR2 FQGNSA. CDR3 sequence (DNA): TGTGCCAGCAGCTTGGGCTTCACAGATACGCAGTATTTT. It is translated as CASSLGFTDTQYF.

This clonotype turned up a few times. V and J are TRBV4-3 and TRBJ2-3; possibly TRBD2 for D (7 bases). This CDR3 is 16 amino acids long. V gave up 0 bases and J gave up 6 bases, with 16 bases separating them. Germline V gene data show CDR1 as LGHNA and CDR2 as YSLEER. For the CDR3, the DNA is TGCGCCAGCAGCCAAGATCTCGTGGGGGGGCTGGATACGCAGTATTTT. Translated: CASSQDLVGGLDTQYF.

The DNA for the CDR3 is TGTGCCAGCAGTGAATATTTATTGGATACGCAGTATTTT. Amino acids: CASSEYLLDTQYF. The chain is built from TRBV6-1 and TRBJ2-3; no reliable D call. Trimming removed 2 bases at V and 6 bases at J, with 9 bases between. The CDR3 is 13 residues long. Germline V gives CDR1 MNHNS, CDR2 SASEGT.

In its sample, this clonotype was seen a few times. The chain joins TRBV7-9 to TRBJ2-7; TRBD1 might be the D (5 bases). Per the germline V gene, CDR1 is SEHNR and CDR2 is FQNEAQ (reference sequence). This CDR3 is built from 17 residues. With 0 bases removed from V and 2 bases from J, the gap between germline ends came to 17 bases. CDR3 in DNA: TGTGCCAGCAGCTTAGCGCGTGGGGCAGTTCTTACCTACGAGCAGTACTTC. Protein: CASSLARGAVLTYEQYF.